This T cell receptor (beta chain) came from a study of cytomegalovirus exposure and HLA in healthy donors. About the study: Among roughly 180 million T cells, an earlier analysis found 117 million unique TCR beta sequences.

Primers for the PCR totalled 60 Vbeta and 13 Jbeta. Clones were sequenced by immunoSEQ multiplex PCR, and TCRdb holds only the in-frame ones, with some missing. The data hold 110,000 or so clones, with 67% observed a single time. A few counts support this clone. The antigen remains undetermined. General study points: Many donors shared some public TCRs, even though most TCR sequences were rare. A missense DCLRE1C variant was associated with V- and J-gene trimming of TCR beta chains in a later analysis, and an independent cohort replicated the association. In an earlier analysis, productive rearrangement rates for most beta V segments clustered near 87% or 30%.

The sample taken for sequencing was PBMCs. The receptor's source is a man aged 18 to 35 in good health and CMV-seropositive.

CDR3 residues: CASSQDGGYSEKLFF. The CDR3 nucleotides are TGCGCCAGCAGCCAAGACGGGGGATATAGTGAAAAACTGTTTTTT. The chain combines TRBV4-1 with TRBJ1-4, with D perhaps matching TRBD1 (5 bases). There are 15 residues in the CDR3. The germline V and J ends were trimmed by 0 bases and 7 bases, with 12 bases remaining between them. Germline-derived CDR1 and CDR2 are MGHRA and YSYEKL.